This T cell receptor (beta chain) was captured in a study of cytomegalovirus exposure and HLA in healthy donors. Regarding the study as a whole: Other equally common chains were less clonally expanded than HLA-associated TCR beta chains, a later analysis showed.

The PCR was carried out with 60 Vbeta primers and 13 Jbeta primers. Using immunoSEQ multiplex PCR, the repertoire was profiled, and TCRdb retains in-frame clones only, with some absent. Of 100,000 to 150,000 clones in the sample, 80% were seen once. Comment on this clone: Its antigen is undetermined.

Germline CDR1 is SGDLS and CDR2 is YYNGEE. V dropped 6 bases and J dropped 1; count of bases not matched to a gene: 4. CDR3 size: 14 residues. This sequence joins TRBV9 and TRBJ2-3; the match to TRBD2 covers 8 bases. Sequencing input: PBMCs. The sequence was obtained from a woman aged 40 to 50 in good health and CMV-seronegative. Here the CDR3 reads CASNPTSGTDTQYF. The DNA for the CDR3 is TGTGCCAGCAATCCGACTAGCGGCACAGATACGCAGTATTTT. Looking up the rest from reference TRBV9 and TRBJ2-3 gives the full variable domain: DSGVTQTPKHLITATGQRVTLRCSPRSGDLSVYWYQQSLDQGLQFLIQYYNGEERAKGNILERFSAQQFPDLHSELNLSSLELGDSALYFCASNPTSGTDTQYFGPGTRLTVL.